Described below is a single TCR beta chain sequence and its context. Its target is unknown. This sample was included in a study of response to subunit inactivated influenza vaccine. Study-wide results and limits: The authors put forward the suggestion that each seasonal influenza vaccination may bring in only a limited number of new T cells.

Each CDR3 protein is one row after TCRdb ran MiXCR on the RT-PCR reads. The sample consists of around 710,000 distinct CDR3 sequences, around 13% of them appearing once. Here the sequenced sample was PBMCs from blood, taken 14 to 15 days before vaccination. The TCR originated in a man in his forties or fifties who received an inactivated influenza vaccine.

The CDR3 spells CASSHFPRPDKNIQYF. For the CDR3, the DNA is TGTGCCAGCAGCCACTTCCCCCGGCCGGACAAAAACATTCAGTACTTC. The chain recombines TRBV7-2 with TRBJ2-4; no definite D call. The CDR3 totals 16 residues. The germline CDR1 and CDR2 sequences are SGHTA and FQGNSA. Trimming left V 5 bases short and J 3 bases short, with 17 bases between. Based on the CDR3 plus reference TRBV7-2 and TRBJ2-4, the full variable domain is GAGVSQSPSNKVTEKGKDVELRCDPISGHTALYWYRQSLGQGLEFLIYFQGNSAPDKSGLPSDRFSAERTGGSVSTLTIQRTQQEDSAVYLCASSHFPRPDKNIQYFGAGTRLSVL.